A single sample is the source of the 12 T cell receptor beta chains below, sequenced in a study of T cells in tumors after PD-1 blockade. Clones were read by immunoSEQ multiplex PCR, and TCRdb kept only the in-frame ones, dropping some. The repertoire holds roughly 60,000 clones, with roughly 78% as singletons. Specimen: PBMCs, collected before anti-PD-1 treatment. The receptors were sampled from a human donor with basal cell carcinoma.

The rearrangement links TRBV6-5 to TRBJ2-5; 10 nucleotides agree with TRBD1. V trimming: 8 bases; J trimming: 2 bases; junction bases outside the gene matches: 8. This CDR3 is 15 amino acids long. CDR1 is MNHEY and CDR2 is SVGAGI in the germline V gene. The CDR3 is CASPTGTGAQETQYF. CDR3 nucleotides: TGTGCCAGCCCAACCGGGACAGGGGCGCAAGAGACCCAGTACTTC.

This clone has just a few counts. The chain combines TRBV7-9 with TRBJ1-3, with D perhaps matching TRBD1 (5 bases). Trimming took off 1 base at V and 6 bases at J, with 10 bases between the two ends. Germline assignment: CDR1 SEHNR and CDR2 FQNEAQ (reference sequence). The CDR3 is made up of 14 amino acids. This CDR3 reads CASSLGTSLNTIYF. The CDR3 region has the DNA TGTGCCAGCAGCTTAGGGACAAGTCTAAACACCATATATTTT.

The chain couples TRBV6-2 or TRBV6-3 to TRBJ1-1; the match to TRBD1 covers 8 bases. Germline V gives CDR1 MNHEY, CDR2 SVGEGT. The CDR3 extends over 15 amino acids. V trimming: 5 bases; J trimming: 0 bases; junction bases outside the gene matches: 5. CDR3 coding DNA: TGTGCCAGCAGTCCCGGGACAGGCCTGAACACTGAAGCTTTCTTT. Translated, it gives CASSPGTGLNTEAFF.

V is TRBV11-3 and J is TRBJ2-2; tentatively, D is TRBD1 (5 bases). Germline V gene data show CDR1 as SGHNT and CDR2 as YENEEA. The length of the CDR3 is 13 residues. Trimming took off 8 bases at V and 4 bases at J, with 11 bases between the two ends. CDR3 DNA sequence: TGTGCCAGCCGCTCGACAGCCACCGGGGAGCTGTTTTTT. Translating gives CASRSTATGELFF.

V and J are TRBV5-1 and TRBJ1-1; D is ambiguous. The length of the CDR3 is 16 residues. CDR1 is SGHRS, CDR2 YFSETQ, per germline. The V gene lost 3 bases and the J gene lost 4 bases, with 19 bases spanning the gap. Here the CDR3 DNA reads TGCGCCAGCAGCTGGGGATCCCTTGCCAGTAGCACTGAAGCTTTCTTT. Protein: CASSWGSLASSTEAFF.

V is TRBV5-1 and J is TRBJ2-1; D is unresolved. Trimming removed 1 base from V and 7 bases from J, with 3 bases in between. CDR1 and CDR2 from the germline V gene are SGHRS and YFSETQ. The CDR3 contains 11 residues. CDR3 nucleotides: TGCGCCAGCAGCTTGTCGAATGAGCAGTTCTTC. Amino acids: CASSLSNEQFF.

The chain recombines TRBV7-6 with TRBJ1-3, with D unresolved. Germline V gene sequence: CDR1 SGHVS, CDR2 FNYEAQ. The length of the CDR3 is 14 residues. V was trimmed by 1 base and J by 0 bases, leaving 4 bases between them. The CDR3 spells CASSLGLSGNTIYF. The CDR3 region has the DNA TGTGCCAGCAGCTTAGGGCTCTCTGGAAACACCATATATTTT.

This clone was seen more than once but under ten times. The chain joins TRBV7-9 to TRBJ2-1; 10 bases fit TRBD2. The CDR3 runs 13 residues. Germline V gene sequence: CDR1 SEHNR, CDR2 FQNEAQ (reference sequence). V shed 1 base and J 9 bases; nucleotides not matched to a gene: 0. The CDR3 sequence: CASSLGLAGEQFF. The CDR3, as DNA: TGTGCCAGCAGCTTAGGACTAGCGGGTGAGCAGTTCTTC.

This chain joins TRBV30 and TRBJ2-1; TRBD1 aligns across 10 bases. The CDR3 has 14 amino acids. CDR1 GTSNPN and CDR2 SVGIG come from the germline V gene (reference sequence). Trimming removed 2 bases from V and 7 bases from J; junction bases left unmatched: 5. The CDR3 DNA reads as TGTGCCTGGAGTTCCGGGACAGGGGTGAATGAGCAGTTCTTC. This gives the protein CAWSSGTGVNEQFF. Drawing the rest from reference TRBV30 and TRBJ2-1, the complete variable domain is SQTIHQWPATLVQPVGSPLSLECTVEGTSNPNLYWYRQAAGRGLQLLFYSVGIGQISSEVPQNLSASRPQDRQFILSSKKLLLSDSGFYLCAWSSGTGVNEQFFGPGTRLTVL.

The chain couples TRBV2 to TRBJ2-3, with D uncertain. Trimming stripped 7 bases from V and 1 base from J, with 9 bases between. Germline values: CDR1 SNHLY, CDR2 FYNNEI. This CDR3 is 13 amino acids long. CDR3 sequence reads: CASNPAGTDTQYF. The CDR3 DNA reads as TGTGCCAGCAATCCAGCCGGCACAGATACGCAGTATTTT.

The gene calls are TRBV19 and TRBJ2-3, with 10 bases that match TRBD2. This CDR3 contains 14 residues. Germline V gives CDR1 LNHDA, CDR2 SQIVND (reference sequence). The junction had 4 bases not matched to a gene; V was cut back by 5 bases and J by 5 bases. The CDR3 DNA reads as TGTGCCAGTAGTGATCTAGCGGGGGTAGATACGCAGTATTTT. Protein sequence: CASSDLAGVDTQYF. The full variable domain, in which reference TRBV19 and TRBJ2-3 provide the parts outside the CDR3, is DGGITQSPKYLFRKEGQNVTLSCEQNLNHDAMYWYRQDPGQGLRLIYYSQIVNDFQKGDIAEGYSVSREKKESFPLTVTSAQKNPTAFYLCASSDLAGVDTQYFGPGTRLTVL.

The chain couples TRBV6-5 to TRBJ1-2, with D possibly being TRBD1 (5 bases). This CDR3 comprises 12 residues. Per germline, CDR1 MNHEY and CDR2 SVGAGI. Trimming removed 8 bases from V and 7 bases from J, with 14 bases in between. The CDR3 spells CASRITGGGYTF. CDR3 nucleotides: TGTGCCAGCCGGATTACGGGGGGTGGCTACACCTTC.